Listed below are T cell receptor beta chains from one sample, sequenced in a study of blood T cells in healthy people across ages. From the 5' RACE reads, TCRdb called clonotypes with MiXCR, one entry per CDR3 protein. The sample shows 890,000 or so distinct CDR3 sequences, 60% to 80% of them seen only once. Sequencing was carried out using blood. These receptors were taken from a man in his thirties or forties in good health. The CDR3 runs from the conserved cysteine through the conserved F or W. Fields, in order: clone size, D gene, V gene, J gene, CDR3 protein, CDR3 DNA. The D gene is left open where the match is weak. Some rows have no size entry. The others give once, few or many, or a class for an expanded clone.

clone size: .; D gene: .; V gene: TRBV7-9; J gene: TRBJ2-7; CDR3 protein: CASSQTKVYEQYF; CDR3 DNA: TGTGCCAGCAGCCAAACGAAGGTCTACGAGCAGTACTTC
clone size: .; D gene: .; V gene: TRBV28; J gene: TRBJ2-3; CDR3 protein: CASSRGQSKDTQYF; CDR3 DNA: TGTGCCAGCAGCCGGGGCCAATCGAAGGATACGCAGTATTTT
clone size: few; D gene: .; V gene: TRBV10-3; J gene: TRBJ2-4; CDR3 protein: CAISESTASRYF; CDR3 DNA: TGTGCCATCAGTGAGTCAACGGCGAGTCGGTACTTC
clone size: .; D gene: TRBD1; V gene: TRBV7-7; J gene: TRBJ2-3; CDR3 protein: CANSSTGGITDTQYF; CDR3 DNA: TGTGCTAACAGTTCCACAGGGGGGATAACAGATACGCAGTATTTT
clone size: once; D gene: .; V gene: TRBV14; J gene: TRBJ1-2; CDR3 protein: CASSQAPTLGYTF; CDR3 DNA: TGTGCCAGCAGCCAAGCCCCGACGCTTGGCTACACCTTC
clone size: many; D gene: TRBD2; V gene: TRBV7-2; J gene: TRBJ2-5; CDR3 protein: CASSFSSGLPQETQYF; CDR3 DNA: TGTGCCAGCAGTTTTTCCTCGGGACTACCCCAAGAGACCCAGTACTTC
clone size: .; D gene: TRBD2; V gene: TRBV7-3; J gene: TRBJ2-3; CDR3 protein: CASSLGYIGGGDTDTQYF; CDR3 DNA: TGTGCCAGCAGCTTAGGGTATATTGGCGGGGGTGACACAGATACGCAGTATTTT
clone size: .; D gene: .; V gene: TRBV12-3/TRBV12-4; J gene: TRBJ2-7; CDR3 protein: CASSLGDTYNEQYF; CDR3 DNA: TGTGCCAGCAGTTTGGGAGACACCTACAATGAGCAGTACTTC
clone size: .; D gene: TRBD1; V gene: TRBV10-2; J gene: TRBJ1-1; CDR3 protein: CASSGTGGTEAFF; CDR3 DNA: TGCGCCAGCAGTGGGACAGGGGGCACTGAAGCTTTCTTT
clone size: few; D gene: .; V gene: TRBV4-3; J gene: TRBJ2-6; CDR3 protein: CASSQELGLSSGANVLTF; CDR3 DNA: TGCGCCAGCAGCCAAGAGTTGGGACTGAGCTCTGGGGCCAACGTCCTGACTTTC
clone size: .; D gene: .; V gene: TRBV29-1; J gene: TRBJ2-1; CDR3 protein: CSVASGTLWNEQFF; CDR3 DNA: TGCAGCGTCGCCAGCGGAACGCTTTGGAATGAGCAGTTCTTC
clone size: .; D gene: TRBD2; V gene: TRBV3-1; J gene: TRBJ2-5; CDR3 protein: CASSHRDYSGTQYF; CDR3 DNA: TGTGCCAGCAGCCACAGGGACTACTCCGGGACCCAGTACTTC
clone size: few; D gene: TRBD1; V gene: TRBV4-2; J gene: TRBJ2-7; CDR3 protein: CASSQRNIQGLVYEQYF; CDR3 DNA: TGTGCCAGCAGCCAACGGAATATACAGGGGTTAGTGTACGAGCAGTACTTC
clone size: .; D gene: TRBD1; V gene: TRBV9; J gene: TRBJ2-1; CDR3 protein: CASSDGQALYNEQFF; CDR3 DNA: TGTGCCAGCAGTGACGGACAGGCCCTCTACAATGAGCAGTTCTTC
clone size: once; D gene: .; V gene: TRBV11-3; J gene: TRBJ2-1; CDR3 protein: CASSLGAQSSYNEQFF; CDR3 DNA: TGTGCCAGCAGCTTAGGAGCCCAAAGCTCCTACAATGAGCAGTTCTTC
clone size: few; D gene: .; V gene: TRBV9; J gene: TRBJ2-1; CDR3 protein: CASSAAREQFF; CDR3 DNA: TGTGCCAGCAGCGCGGCCCGTGAGCAGTTCTTC
clone size: .; D gene: .; V gene: TRBV7-2; J gene: TRBJ2-2; CDR3 protein: CASSPDTLTGELFF; CDR3 DNA: TGTGCCAGCAGCCCAGACACACTCACCGGGGAGCTGTTTTTT
clone size: once; D gene: TRBD1; V gene: TRBV29-1; J gene: TRBJ1-4; CDR3 protein: CSVRLTGLNEKLFF; CDR3 DNA: TGCAGCGTCCGATTGACAGGGTTGAACGAAAAACTGTTTTTT
clone size: .; D gene: .; V gene: TRBV5-5; J gene: TRBJ2-7; CDR3 protein: CASSWDFRWQYEQYF; CDR3 DNA: TGTGCCAGCAGCTGGGACTTTCGATGGCAATACGAGCAGTACTTC
clone size: .; D gene: TRBD2; V gene: TRBV3-1; J gene: TRBJ2-7; CDR3 protein: CASSQGLAGVYEQYF; CDR3 DNA: TGTGCCAGCAGCCAGGGACTAGCGGGGGTCTACGAGCAGTACTTC
clone size: .; D gene: .; V gene: TRBV9; J gene: TRBJ1-5; CDR3 protein: CASSEGRGHANNQPQHF; CDR3 DNA: TGTGCCAGCAGCGAGGGGAGGGGTCACGCCAACAATCAGCCCCAGCATTTT
clone size: few; D gene: .; V gene: TRBV6-5; J gene: TRBJ2-6; CDR3 protein: CASRIGSGANVLTF; CDR3 DNA: TGTGCCAGCAGAATAGGATCCGGGGCCAACGTCCTGACTTTC
clone size: .; D gene: .; V gene: TRBV4-2; J gene: TRBJ1-4; CDR3 protein: CASSQVGQGNEKLFF; CDR3 DNA: TGTGCCAGCAGCCAAGTAGGCCAGGGGAATGAAAAACTGTTTTTT
clone size: .; D gene: .; V gene: TRBV5-1; J gene: TRBJ2-7; CDR3 protein: CASSLVGRGAYEQYF; CDR3 DNA: TGCGCCAGCAGCTTGGTTGGCAGGGGGGCCTACGAGCAGTACTTC
clone size: .; D gene: TRBD2; V gene: TRBV6-2/TRBV6-3; J gene: TRBJ2-4; CDR3 protein: CASSSPRLASKNIQYF; CDR3 DNA: TGTGCCAGCAGTTCCCCCAGACTAGCTTCCAAAAACATTCAGTACTTC
clone size: .; D gene: .; V gene: TRBV5-5; J gene: TRBJ2-1; CDR3 protein: CASSLGARGAEQFF; CDR3 DNA: TGTGCCAGCAGCTTGGGGGCCAGGGGAGCTGAGCAGTTCTTC
clone size: .; D gene: .; V gene: TRBV5-1; J gene: TRBJ1-5; CDR3 protein: CASSLSWDQPQHF; CDR3 DNA: TGCGCCAGCAGCTTGAGCTGGGATCAGCCCCAGCATTTT
clone size: few; D gene: .; V gene: TRBV12-3/TRBV12-4; J gene: TRBJ2-5; CDR3 protein: CASSLEGVGETQYF; CDR3 DNA: TGTGCCAGCAGTTTAGAGGGTGTCGGGGAGACCCAGTACTTC
clone size: .; D gene: TRBD1; V gene: TRBV15; J gene: TRBJ1-5; CDR3 protein: CATRSGGTGDFWPQHF; CDR3 DNA: TGTGCCACCAGATCGGGCGGGACAGGTGATTTTTGGCCCCAGCATTTT
clone size: .; D gene: .; V gene: TRBV7-3; J gene: TRBJ2-1; CDR3 protein: CASSSLRKPYNEQFF; CDR3 DNA: TGTGCCAGCAGCTCCTTAAGAAAGCCCTACAATGAGCAGTTCTTC
clone size: .; D gene: .; V gene: TRBV10-3; J gene: TRBJ2-5; CDR3 protein: CAISEGGPSQETQYF; CDR3 DNA: TGTGCCATCAGTGAAGGGGGGCCGAGCCAAGAGACCCAGTACTTC
clone size: .; D gene: .; V gene: TRBV5-6; J gene: TRBJ1-4; CDR3 protein: CASSPGYATNEKLFF; CDR3 DNA: TGTGCCAGCAGCCCGGGGTACGCAACTAATGAAAAACTGTTTTTT
clone size: .; D gene: .; V gene: TRBV6-6; J gene: TRBJ2-5; CDR3 protein: CASSSAGETQYF; CDR3 DNA: TGTGCCAGCAGTTCCGCAGGGGAGACCCAGTACTTC
clone size: .; D gene: TRBD1; V gene: TRBV20-1; J gene: TRBJ1-2; CDR3 protein: CSARPRGTGESNYGYTF; CDR3 DNA: TGCAGTGCTAGACCTAGGGGGACAGGGGAGTCTAACTATGGCTACACCTTC
clone size: .; D gene: TRBD1; V gene: TRBV12-3/TRBV12-4; J gene: TRBJ1-2; CDR3 protein: CASSFARQGGVGYTF; CDR3 DNA: TGTGCCAGCAGTTTCGCGAGACAGGGTGGGGTGGGCTACACCTTC
clone size: few; D gene: .; V gene: TRBV29-1; J gene: TRBJ2-5; CDR3 protein: CSVAVGESHNEQYF; CDR3 DNA: TGCAGCGTTGCCGTAGGGGAATCGCACAATGAACAGTACTTC
clone size: .; D gene: TRBD1; V gene: TRBV2; J gene: TRBJ2-2; CDR3 protein: CASSEASGQGATGELFF; CDR3 DNA: TGTGCCAGCAGTGAAGCTAGCGGACAGGGGGCTACCGGGGAGCTGTTTTTT
clone size: once; D gene: .; V gene: TRBV5-5; J gene: TRBJ1-5; CDR3 protein: CASSPQPDGQEPQHF; CDR3 DNA: TGTGCCAGCAGCCCGCAACCGGACGGCCAAGAGCCCCAGCATTTT
clone size: .; D gene: .; V gene: TRBV29-1; J gene: TRBJ2-2; CDR3 protein: CSCRKSSAGELFF; CDR3 DNA: TGCAGCTGTAGGAAGTCCTCAGCCGGGGAGCTGTTTTTT
clone size: .; D gene: .; V gene: TRBV6-5; J gene: TRBJ1-5; CDR3 protein: CASKLTHDSNQPQHF; CDR3 DNA: TGTGCCAGCAAATTGACACACGATAGCAATCAGCCCCAGCATTTT
clone size: .; D gene: TRBD1; V gene: TRBV7-9; J gene: TRBJ2-3; CDR3 protein: CASSLGYRGSGTDTQYF; CDR3 DNA: TGTGCCAGCAGCTTAGGGTACAGGGGATCAGGAACAGATACGCAGTATTTT